Listed below are T cell receptor beta chains from one sample, sequenced in a study of T cell responses to AZD1222 COVID-19 vaccine. Assay: immunoSEQ multiplex PCR; the TCRdb copy retains only in-frame clones and omits some. Among 89,000 or so clones listed, approximately 88% were seen once. The sequencing used peripheral blood, collected on day 0 of AZD1222 vaccination. Receptor source: an adult in good health. CDR3s include the opening cysteine and the closing phenylalanine or tryptophan. The order of the fields is CDR3 DNA, CDR3 protein, clone size, J gene, V gene, D gene. D genes are given only for firm matches. Not every row has a clone size; where given, it reads once, few, many or a size class.

DNA: TGTGCCAGCAGTTTATCGTCTCTAGCGGGATCCACCGGGGAGCTGTTTTTT; CDR3: CASSLSSLAGSTGELFF; size: -; J: TRBJ2-2; V: TRBV27; D: TRBD2
DNA: TGTGCCATCAGTGAGCCGTCCGGACTAGCGGGGACAATTCAAGAGACCCAGTACTTC; CDR3: CAISEPSGLAGTIQETQYF; size: -; J: TRBJ2-5; V: TRBV10-3; D: TRBD2
DNA: TGTGCCAGTAGCCCGACAGAAAACTATGGCTACACCTTC; CDR3: CASSPTENYGYTF; size: -; J: TRBJ1-2; V: TRBV19; D: -
DNA: TGTGCCAGCAGTCTACGAGGGACTATTACGGGAGTACAGACCCAGTACTTC; CDR3: CASSLRGTITGVQTQYF; size: -; J: TRBJ2-5; V: TRBV6-6; D: TRBD2
DNA: TGTGCCAGCAGCGAGAATCAGGGAAACACTGAAGCTTTCTTT; CDR3: CASSENQGNTEAFF; size: -; J: TRBJ1-1; V: TRBV9; D: -
DNA: TGTGCCAGCAGCTTAGAGGGACAGGATGAAGAGACCCAGTACTTC; CDR3: CASSLEGQDEETQYF; size: once; J: TRBJ2-5; V: TRBV7-2; D: TRBD1
DNA: TGTGCCACCAGCAGAGCGACAGGGGGCACCGGGGAGCTGTTTTTT; CDR3: CATSRATGGTGELFF; size: -; J: TRBJ2-2; V: TRBV15; D: TRBD1
DNA: TGTGCCAGCAGTTTCGCGGGAGACAGAGCCAAAAACATTCAGTACTTC; CDR3: CASSFAGDRAKNIQYF; size: once; J: TRBJ2-4; V: TRBV28; D: TRBD2
DNA: TGTGCCAGCAGCATGGGACAGGGTTATAATTCACCCCTCCACTTT; CDR3: CASSMGQGYNSPLHF; size: -; J: TRBJ1-6; V: TRBV5-4; D: TRBD1
DNA: TGTGCCAGCAGCGACGGGGGTGGCTACACCTTC; CDR3: CASSDGGGYTF; size: -; J: TRBJ1-2; V: TRBV6-1; D: -